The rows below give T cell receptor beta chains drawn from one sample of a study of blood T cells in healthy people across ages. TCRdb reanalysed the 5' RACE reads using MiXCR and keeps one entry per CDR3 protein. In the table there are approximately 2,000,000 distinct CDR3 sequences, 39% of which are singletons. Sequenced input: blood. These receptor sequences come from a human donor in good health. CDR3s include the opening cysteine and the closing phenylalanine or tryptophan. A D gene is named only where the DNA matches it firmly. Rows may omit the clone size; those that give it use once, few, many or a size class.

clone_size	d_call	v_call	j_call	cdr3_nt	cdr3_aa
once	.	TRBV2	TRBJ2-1	TGTGCCAGCATAACGGACCATAGTACCCAAAGGTTCTTC	CASITDHSTQRFF
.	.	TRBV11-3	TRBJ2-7	TGTGCCAGCAGCTTAGGGTCAGGACAGACCTACGAGCAGTACTTC	CASSLGSGQTYEQYF
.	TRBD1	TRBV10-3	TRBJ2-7	TGTGCCATCAGTGAGTTGTCCGGACAGGGGGCGTACGAGCAGTACTTC	CAISELSGQGAYEQYF
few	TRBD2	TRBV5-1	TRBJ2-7	TGCGCCAGCAGCTTGGGTAGCGGGGGCCCTCATTACTCCTACGAGCAGTACTTC	CASSLGSGGPHYSYEQYF
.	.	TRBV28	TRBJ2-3	TGTGCCAGCAGTTACCGACTGAGAGGCACAGATACGCAGTATTTT	CASSYRLRGTDTQYF
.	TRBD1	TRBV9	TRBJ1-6	TGTGCCAGCAAGGGGACAGATAATTCACCCCTCCACTTT	CASKGTDNSPLHF
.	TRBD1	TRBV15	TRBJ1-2	TGTGCCACCAGCAGGGGGGACAGTAACTATGGCTACACCTTC	CATSRGDSNYGYTF
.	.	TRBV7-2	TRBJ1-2	TGTGCCAGCAGTCGCCCAGGGCGAAGCTATGGCTACACCTTC	CASSRPGRSYGYTF
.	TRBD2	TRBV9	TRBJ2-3	TGTGCCAGCAGCGTAGGGACTAGCGCCCCCGAGGGTACGCAGTATTTT	CASSVGTSAPEGTQYF
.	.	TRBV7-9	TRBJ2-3	TGTGCCAGCACACAGGGACTCGGCCAAACAGATACGCAGTATTTT	CASTQGLGQTDTQYF
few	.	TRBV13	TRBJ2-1	TGTGCCAGCAGCTCTCCAACTAGCTCTACCTACAATGAGCAGTTCTTC	CASSSPTSSTYNEQFF
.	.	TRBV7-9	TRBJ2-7	TGTGCCAGCAGCTTAGCTGGCGGCGGTAGAGCCTACGAGCAGTACTTC	CASSLAGGGRAYEQYF
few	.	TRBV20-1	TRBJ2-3	TGCAGTGCTGGGGGGGGCCCCTGGACCAGACATAGCACAGATACGCAGTATTTT	CSAGGGPWTRHSTDTQYF
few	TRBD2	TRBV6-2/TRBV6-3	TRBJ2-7	TGTGCCAGCAGCCCCGGGGGGACGGTGGCTACCTACGAGCAGTACTTC	CASSPGGTVATYEQYF
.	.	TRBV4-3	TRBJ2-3	TGCGCCAGCAGCCAAGATCAGCAGGCCTTCATGGATACGCAGTATTTT	CASSQDQQAFMDTQYF
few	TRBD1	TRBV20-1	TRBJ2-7	TGCAGTGCTAGAGATCGACGGACAGGCGACTACGAGCAGTACTTC	CSARDRRTGDYEQYF
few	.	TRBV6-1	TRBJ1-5	TGTGCCAGCAGTGAAACCTCGAGTCAGCCCCAGCATTTT	CASSETSSQPQHF
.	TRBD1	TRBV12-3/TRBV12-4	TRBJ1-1	TGTGCCAGCAGTTCCGACAGGGCGGCTCGAGCTTTCTTT	CASSSDRAARAFF
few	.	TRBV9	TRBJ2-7	TGTGCCAGCAGCGTAGAGGGCCCAGGTTGTGGCCACTACGAGCAGTACTTC	CASSVEGPGCGHYEQYF
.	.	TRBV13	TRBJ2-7	TGTGCCAGCAGCTCCCAGGACTGGGACTACGAGCAGTACTTC	CASSSQDWDYEQYF
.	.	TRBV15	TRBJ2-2	TGTGCCACCAGCGGGGAGTACACCGGGGAGCTGTTTTTT	CATSGEYTGELFF
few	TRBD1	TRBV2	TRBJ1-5	TGTGCCAGCATGACTACAGGGGATAAGCCCCAGCATTTT	CASMTTGDKPQHF
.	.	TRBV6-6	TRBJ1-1	TGTGCCAGCAGACATGGTTCCCTTGGGACTGAAGCTTTCTTT	CASRHGSLGTEAFF
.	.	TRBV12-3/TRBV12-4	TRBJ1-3	TGTGCCAGCAGTTTAGTAATCGGAAACACCATATATTTT	CASSLVIGNTIYF
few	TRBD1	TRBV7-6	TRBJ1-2	TGCGCAATCAGGGGACAGAACTATGGCTACACCTTC	CAIRGQNYGYTF
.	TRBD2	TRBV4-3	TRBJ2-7	TGCGCCAGCAGCCAAGATCTACTAGCGGGGGTAAACTACGAGCAGTACTTC	CASSQDLLAGVNYEQYF
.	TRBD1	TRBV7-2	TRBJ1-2	TGTGCCAGCAGCTTGCAGGGGGTTGACTATGGCTACACCTTC	CASSLQGVDYGYTF
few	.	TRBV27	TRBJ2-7	TGTGCCAGCAGACGCCAGAGTGATTCCTACGAAAGCTACGAGCAGTACTTC	CASRRQSDSYESYEQYF
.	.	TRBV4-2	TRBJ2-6	TGTGCCAGCAGCCAAGACTCGGCCTCTGGGGCCAACGTCCTGACTTTC	CASSQDSASGANVLTF
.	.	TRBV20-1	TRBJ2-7	TGCAGTGCCCGGAGAGGGGCTGGGTACGAGCAGTACTTC	CSARRGAGYEQYF
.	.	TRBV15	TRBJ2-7	TGTGCCACCAGCAGTCCAGGAGGAGGAGTCTACGAGCAGTACTTC	CATSSPGGGVYEQYF
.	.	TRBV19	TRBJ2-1	TGTGCCAGTAGTATCCCAGGGTTGGCTTTCAATGAGCAGTTCTTC	CASSIPGLAFNEQFF
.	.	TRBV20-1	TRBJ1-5	TGCAGTGCTAGCGAGGGGCGCAGGCATCAGCCCCAGCATTTT	CSASEGRRHQPQHF
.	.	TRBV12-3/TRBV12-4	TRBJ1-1	TGTGCCAGCAGTTCGGTGGGGAGGAACACTGAAGCTTTCTTT	CASSSVGRNTEAFF
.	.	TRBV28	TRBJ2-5	TGTGCCCGCAGCCCCTATGGAGGGGGAGAGACCCAGTACTTC	CARSPYGGGETQYF
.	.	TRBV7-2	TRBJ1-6	TGTGCCAGCAGCTTAGGTCTCCTACCCAATTCACCCCTCCACTTT	CASSLGLLPNSPLHF
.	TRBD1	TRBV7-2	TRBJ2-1	TGTGCCAGCGGCTTAGCTGACAGGGGCGGTGAGCAGTTCTTC	CASGLADRGGEQFF
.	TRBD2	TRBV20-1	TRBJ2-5	TGCAGTGCCCCGAAAACTAGCGGGGGGCCCGGGGAGACCCAGTACTTC	CSAPKTSGGPGETQYF
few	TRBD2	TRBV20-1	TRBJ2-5	TGCAGTGCTAGGAGTATGGGGGGGTACCCCCAAGAGACCCAGTACTTC	CSARSMGGYPQETQYF
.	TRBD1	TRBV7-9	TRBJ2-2	TGTGCCAGCAGCGCAAGGACAGGGCCCGGGGAGAGGTTTTTT	CASSARTGPGERFF
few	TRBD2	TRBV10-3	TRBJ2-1	TGTGCCGCCATGGGGAGGGATGGCGAGCAGTTCTTC	CAAMGRDGEQFF
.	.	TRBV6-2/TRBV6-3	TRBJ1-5	TGTGCCAGCAGCTACGGGAGCAATCAGCCCCGGCATTTT	CASSYGSNQPRHF
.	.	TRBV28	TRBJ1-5	TGTGCCAGCAGTTTCCCGGTAGCTCTTAGCAATCAGCCCCAGCATTTT	CASSFPVALSNQPQHF
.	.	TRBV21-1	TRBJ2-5	TGTGCCAGCCAAGAGACCCAGTACTTC	CASQETQYF
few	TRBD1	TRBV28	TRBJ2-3	TGTGCCAGCAGTTTCCCTTGGACAGGGCTGGATACGCAGTATTTT	CASSFPWTGLDTQYF
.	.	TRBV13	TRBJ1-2	TGTGCCAGCAGCTCCGCGTCGGAGGGCAACTATGGCTACACCTTC	CASSSASEGNYGYTF
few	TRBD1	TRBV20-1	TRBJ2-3	TGCAGTGCTCCCCGGACAGGGGGCTACACAGATACGCAGTATTTT	CSAPRTGGYTDTQYF
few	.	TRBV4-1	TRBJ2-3	TGCGCCAGCAGCCTCGCGGGGAGGCGCACAGATACGCAGTATTTT	CASSLAGRRTDTQYF
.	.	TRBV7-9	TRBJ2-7	TGTGCCAGCAGCTTAACGGGCCACGAGCAGTACTTC	CASSLTGHEQYF
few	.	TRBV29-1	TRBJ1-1	TGCAGCGTTTCTCCCAGAGGGACTGAAGCTTTCTTT	CSVSPRGTEAFF
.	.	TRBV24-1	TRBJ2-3	TGTGCCACCAGTGGTTGGATCGCGAGCACAGATACGCAGTATTTT	CATSGWIASTDTQYF
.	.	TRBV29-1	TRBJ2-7	TGCGGCGTCGCGACGGGCGAGCAGTACTTC	CGVATGEQYF
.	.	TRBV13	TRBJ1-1	TGTGCCAGCAGCTCAATTTTGGGGGGACTGTGGGGTAACACTGAAGCTTTCTTT	CASSSILGGLWGNTEAFF
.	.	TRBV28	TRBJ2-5	TGTGCCAGCAGCACCACAGGGTTTCGGGAGGCCCAGTACTTC	CASSTTGFREAQYF
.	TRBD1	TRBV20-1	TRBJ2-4	TGCAGTGCCCCGGGACAGAGGAAGCAGGAGCAGTACTTC	CSAPGQRKQEQYF
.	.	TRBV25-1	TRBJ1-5	TGTGCCAGCAGTGAGTGGGAGACTCAGCCCCAGCATTTT	CASSEWETQPQHF
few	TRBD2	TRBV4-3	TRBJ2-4	TGCGCCAGCAGCCAAGATCCTAGCGGGCGGGAGGACATTCAGTACTTC	CASSQDPSGREDIQYF